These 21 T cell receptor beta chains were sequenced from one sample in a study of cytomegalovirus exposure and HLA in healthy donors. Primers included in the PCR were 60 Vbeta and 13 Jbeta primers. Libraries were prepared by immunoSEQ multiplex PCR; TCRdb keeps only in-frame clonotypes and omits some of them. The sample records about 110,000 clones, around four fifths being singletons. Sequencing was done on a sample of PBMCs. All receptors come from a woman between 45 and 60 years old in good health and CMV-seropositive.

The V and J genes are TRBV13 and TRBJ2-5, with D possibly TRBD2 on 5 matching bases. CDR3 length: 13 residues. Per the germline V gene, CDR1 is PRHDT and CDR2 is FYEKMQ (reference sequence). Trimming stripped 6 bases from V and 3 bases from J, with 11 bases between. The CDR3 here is CASSFERKETQYF. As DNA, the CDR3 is TGTGCCAGCAGTTTCGAGCGGAAAGAGACCCAGTACTTC.

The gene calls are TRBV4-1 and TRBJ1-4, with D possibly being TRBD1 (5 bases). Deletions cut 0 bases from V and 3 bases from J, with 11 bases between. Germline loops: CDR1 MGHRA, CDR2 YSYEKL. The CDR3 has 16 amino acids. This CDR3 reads CASSQDYGGSNEKLFF. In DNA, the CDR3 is TGCGCCAGCAGCCAAGATTATGGGGGGTCTAATGAAAAACTGTTTTTT.

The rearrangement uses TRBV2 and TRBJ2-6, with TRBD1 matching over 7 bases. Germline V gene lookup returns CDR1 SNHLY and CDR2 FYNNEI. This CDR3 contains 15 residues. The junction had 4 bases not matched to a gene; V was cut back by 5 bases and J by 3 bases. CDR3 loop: CASSRTGVGANVLTF. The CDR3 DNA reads TGTGCCAGCAGTCGCACAGGGGTTGGGGCCAACGTCCTGACTTTC.

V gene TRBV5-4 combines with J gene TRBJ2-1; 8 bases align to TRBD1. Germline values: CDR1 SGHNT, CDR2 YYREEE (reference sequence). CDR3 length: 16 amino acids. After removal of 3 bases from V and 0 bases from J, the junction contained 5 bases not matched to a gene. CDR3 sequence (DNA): TGTGCCAGCAGCTCTCCCAGGGGGCGCTCCTACAATGAGCAGTTCTTC. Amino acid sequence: CASSSPRGRSYNEQFF.

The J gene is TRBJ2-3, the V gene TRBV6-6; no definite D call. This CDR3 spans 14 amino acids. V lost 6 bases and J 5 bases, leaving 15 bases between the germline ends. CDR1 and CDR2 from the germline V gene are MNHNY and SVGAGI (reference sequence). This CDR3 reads CASSPSLRVDTQYF. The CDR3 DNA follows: TGTGCCAGCAGCCCCTCGCTCCGGGTAGATACGCAGTATTTT.

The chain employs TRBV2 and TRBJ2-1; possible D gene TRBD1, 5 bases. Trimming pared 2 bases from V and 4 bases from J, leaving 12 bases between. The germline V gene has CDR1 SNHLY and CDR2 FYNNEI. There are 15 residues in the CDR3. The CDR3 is CASSELRTSYNEQFF. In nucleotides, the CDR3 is TGTGCCAGCAGTGAATTACGGACATCTTACAATGAGCAGTTCTTC.

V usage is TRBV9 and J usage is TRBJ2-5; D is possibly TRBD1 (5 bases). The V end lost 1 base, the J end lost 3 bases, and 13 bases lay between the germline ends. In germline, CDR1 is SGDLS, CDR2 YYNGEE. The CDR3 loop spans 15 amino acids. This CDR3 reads CASSVYQGPKETQYF. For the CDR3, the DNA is TGTGCCAGCAGCGTATATCAGGGCCCCAAAGAGACCCAGTACTTC.

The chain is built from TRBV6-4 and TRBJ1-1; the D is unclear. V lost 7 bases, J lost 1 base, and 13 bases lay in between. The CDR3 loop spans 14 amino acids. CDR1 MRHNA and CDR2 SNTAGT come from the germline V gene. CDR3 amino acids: CASKRERANTEAFF. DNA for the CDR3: TGTGCCAGCAAGCGGGAAAGGGCGAACACTGAAGCTTTCTTT.

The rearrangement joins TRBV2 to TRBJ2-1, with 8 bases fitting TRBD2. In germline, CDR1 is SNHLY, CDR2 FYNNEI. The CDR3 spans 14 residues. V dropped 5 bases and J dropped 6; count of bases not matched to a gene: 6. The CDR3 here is CASSYGTRGNEQFF. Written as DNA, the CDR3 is TGTGCCAGCAGTTACGGGACTAGGGGCAATGAGCAGTTCTTC.

The CDR3 sequence is CASSSGTGSNEQYF. In nucleotides, the CDR3 is TGCGCCAGCAGTTCCGGGACAGGGTCCAACGAGCAGTACTTC. The chain recombines TRBV5-1 with TRBJ2-5; 9 positions agree with TRBD1. The better agreement between TRBJ2-7 and the DNA end casts doubt on the J call. The CDR3 loop spans 14 amino acids. CDR1 and CDR2 (germline): SGHRS, YFSETQ.

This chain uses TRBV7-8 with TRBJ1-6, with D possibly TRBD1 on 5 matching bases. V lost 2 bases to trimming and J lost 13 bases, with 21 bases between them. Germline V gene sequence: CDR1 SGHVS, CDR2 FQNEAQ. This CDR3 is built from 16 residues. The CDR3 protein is CASSLRVGGAYLPLHF. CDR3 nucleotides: TGTGCCAGCAGCTTACGAGTCGGGGGAGCCTACTTGCCCCTCCACTTT.

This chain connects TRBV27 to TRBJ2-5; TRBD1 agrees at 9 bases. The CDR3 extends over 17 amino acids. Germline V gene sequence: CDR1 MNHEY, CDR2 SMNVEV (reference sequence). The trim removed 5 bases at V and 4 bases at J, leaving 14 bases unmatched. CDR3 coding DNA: TGTGCCAGCAGTCTAGGGCGATGGACAGGGGCAGGAGAGACCCAGTACTTC. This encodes CASSLGRWTGAGETQYF.

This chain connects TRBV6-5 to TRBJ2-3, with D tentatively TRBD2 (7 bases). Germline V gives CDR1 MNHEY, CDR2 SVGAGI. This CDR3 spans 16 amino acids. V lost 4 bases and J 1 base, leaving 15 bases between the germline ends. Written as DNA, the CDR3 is TGTGCCAGCAGTTCCCTAGGGGGGGGACGCACAGATACGCAGTATTTT. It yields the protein CASSSLGGGRTDTQYF.

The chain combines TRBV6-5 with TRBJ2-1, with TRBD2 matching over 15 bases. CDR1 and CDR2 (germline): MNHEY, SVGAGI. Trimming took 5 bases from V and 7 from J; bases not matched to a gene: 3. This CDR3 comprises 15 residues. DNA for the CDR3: TGTGCCAGCAGTCCGGGACTAGCGGGGGGAAATGAGCAGTTCTTC. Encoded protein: CASSPGLAGGNEQFF.

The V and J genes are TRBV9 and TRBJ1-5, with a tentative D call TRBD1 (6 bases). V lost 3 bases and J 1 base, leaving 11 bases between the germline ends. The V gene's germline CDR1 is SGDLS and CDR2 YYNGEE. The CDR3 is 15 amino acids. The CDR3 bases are TGTGCCAGCAGCGCCGACCAGGGGAGCAATCAGCCCCAGCATTTT. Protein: CASSADQGSNQPQHF. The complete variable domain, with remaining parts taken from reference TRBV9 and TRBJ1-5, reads DSGVTQTPKHLITATGQRVTLRCSPRSGDLSVYWYQQSLDQGLQFLIQYYNGEERAKGNILERFSAQQFPDLHSELNLSSLELGDSALYFCASSADQGSNQPQHFGDGTRLSIL.

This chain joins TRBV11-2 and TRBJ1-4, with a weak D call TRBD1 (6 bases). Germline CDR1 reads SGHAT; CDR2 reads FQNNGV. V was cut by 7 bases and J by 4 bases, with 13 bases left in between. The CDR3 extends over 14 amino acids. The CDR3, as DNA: TGTGCCAGCAAGGGGGGGCCCCTTAATGAAAAACTGTTTTTT. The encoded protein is CASKGGPLNEKLFF. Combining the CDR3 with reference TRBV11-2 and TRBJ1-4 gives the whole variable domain EAGVAQSPRYKIIEKRQSVAFWCNPISGHATLYWYQQILGQGPKLLIQFQNNGVVDDSQLPKDRFSAERLKGVDSTLKIQPAKLEDSAVYLCASKGGPLNEKLFFGSGTQLSVL.

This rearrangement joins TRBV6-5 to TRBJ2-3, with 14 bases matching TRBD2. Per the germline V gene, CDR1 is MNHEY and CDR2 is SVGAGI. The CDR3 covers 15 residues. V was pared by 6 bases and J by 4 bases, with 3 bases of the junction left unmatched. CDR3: CASSPGLAGADTQYF. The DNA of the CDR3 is TGTGCCAGCAGCCCGGGACTAGCGGGGGCAGATACGCAGTATTTT.

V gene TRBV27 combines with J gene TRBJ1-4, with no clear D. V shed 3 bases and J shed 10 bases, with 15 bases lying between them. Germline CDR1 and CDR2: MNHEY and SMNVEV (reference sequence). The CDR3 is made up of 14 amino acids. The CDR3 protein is CASSFQITSGKLFF. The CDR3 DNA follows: TGTGCCAGCAGTTTCCAGATAACCTCAGGAAAACTGTTTTTT.

CDR3 sequence reads: CASSIGYPMNTEAFF. In DNA, the CDR3 is TGTGCCAGTAGTATAGGATACCCTATGAACACTGAAGCTTTCTTT. The J gene is TRBJ1-1, the V gene TRBV19; D remains ambiguous. V was pared by 1 base and J by 0 bases, with 9 bases between. From germline, CDR1 is LNHDA and CDR2 SQIVND (reference sequence). CDR3 length equals 15 residues.

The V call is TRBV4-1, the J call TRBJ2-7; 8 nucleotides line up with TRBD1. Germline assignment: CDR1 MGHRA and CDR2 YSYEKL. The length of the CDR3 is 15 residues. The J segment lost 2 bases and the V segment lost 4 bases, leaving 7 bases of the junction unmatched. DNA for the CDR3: TGCGCCAGCAGCCCCGGACAGGGAGGAACCTACGAGCAGTACTTC. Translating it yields CASSPGQGGTYEQYF.

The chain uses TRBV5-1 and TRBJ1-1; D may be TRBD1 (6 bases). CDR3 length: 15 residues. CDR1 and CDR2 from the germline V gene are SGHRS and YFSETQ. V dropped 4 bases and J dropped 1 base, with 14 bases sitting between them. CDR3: CASSVAGVSNTEAFF. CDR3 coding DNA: TGCGCCAGCAGCGTCGCAGGGGTCTCGAACACTGAAGCTTTCTTT.